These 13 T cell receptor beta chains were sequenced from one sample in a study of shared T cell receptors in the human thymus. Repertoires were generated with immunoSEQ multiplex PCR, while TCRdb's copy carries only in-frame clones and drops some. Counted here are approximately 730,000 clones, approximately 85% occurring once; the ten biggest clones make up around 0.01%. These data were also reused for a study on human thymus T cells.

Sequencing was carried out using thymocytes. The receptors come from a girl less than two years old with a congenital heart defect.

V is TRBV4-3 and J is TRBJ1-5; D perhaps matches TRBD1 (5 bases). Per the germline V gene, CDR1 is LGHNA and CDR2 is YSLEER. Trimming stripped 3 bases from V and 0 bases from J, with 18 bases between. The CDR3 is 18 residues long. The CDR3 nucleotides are TGCGCCAGCAGCCAGAATCCGAACGGGGGGTGTAGCAATCAGCCCCAGCATTTT. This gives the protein CASSQNPNGGCSNQPQHF.

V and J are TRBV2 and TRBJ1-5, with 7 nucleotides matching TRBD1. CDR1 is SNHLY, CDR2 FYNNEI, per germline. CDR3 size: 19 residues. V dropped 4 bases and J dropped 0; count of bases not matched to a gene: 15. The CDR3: CASSGHSNRGESSNQPQHF. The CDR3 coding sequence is TGTGCCAGCAGTGGACACTCAAACAGGGGAGAAAGTAGCAATCAGCCCCAGCATTTT.

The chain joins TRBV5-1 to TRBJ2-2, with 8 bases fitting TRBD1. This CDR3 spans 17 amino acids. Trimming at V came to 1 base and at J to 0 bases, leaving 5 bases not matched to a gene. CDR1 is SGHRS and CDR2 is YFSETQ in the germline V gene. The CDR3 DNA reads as TGCGCCAGCAGCTTGACCGGACAGGGCCCGAACACCGGGGAGCTGTTTTTT. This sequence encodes CASSLTGQGPNTGELFF.

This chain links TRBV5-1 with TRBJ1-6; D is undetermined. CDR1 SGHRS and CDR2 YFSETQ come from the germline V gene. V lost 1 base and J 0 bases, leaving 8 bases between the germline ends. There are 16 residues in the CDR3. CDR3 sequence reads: CASSLRQASYNSPLHF. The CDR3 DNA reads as TGCGCCAGCAGCTTGCGCCAGGCCTCCTATAATTCACCCCTCCACTTT.

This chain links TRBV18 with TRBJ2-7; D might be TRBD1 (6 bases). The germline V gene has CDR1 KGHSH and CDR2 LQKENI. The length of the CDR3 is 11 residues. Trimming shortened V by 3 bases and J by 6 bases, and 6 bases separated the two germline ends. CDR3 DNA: TGTGCCAGCTCACCCAGGGGCGAGCAGTACTTC. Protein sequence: CASSPRGEQYF.

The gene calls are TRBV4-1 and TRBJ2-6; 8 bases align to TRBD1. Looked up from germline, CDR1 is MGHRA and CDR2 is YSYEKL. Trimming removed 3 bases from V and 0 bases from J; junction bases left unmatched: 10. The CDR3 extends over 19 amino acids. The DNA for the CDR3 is TGCGCCAGCAGCCATCCCGACAGGGGTCGAAGCTCTGGGGCCAACGTCCTGACTTTC. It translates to CASSHPDRGRSSGANVLTF.

The chain's CDR3 is CASSSRDSHQETQYF. The CDR3 DNA follows: TGTGCCAGCAGCTCCAGGGACAGTCACCAAGAGACCCAGTACTTC. The V gene is TRBV13, the J gene TRBJ2-5, with 7 positions matching TRBD1. The ends lost 4 bases at V and 0 bases at J; junction bases unmatched: 5. The CDR3 has 15 residues. Germline values: CDR1 PRHDT, CDR2 FYEKMQ (reference sequence).

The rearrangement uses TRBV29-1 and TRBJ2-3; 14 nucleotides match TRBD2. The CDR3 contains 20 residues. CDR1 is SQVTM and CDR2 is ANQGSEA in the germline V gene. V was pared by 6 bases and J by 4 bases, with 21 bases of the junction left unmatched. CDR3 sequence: CSVHRWTSGGSFPAPDTQYF. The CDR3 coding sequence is TGCAGCGTCCATCGATGGACTAGCGGGGGGTCCTTCCCCGCCCCAGATACGCAGTATTTT.

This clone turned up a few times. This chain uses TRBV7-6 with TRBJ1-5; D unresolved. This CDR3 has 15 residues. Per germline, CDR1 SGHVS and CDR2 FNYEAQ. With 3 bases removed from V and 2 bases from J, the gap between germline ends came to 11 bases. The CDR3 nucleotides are TGTGCCAGCAGCTTTGCGGCCAGTGGCAATCAGCCCCAGCATTTT. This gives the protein CASSFAASGNQPQHF. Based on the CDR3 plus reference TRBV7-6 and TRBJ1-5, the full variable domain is GAGVSQSPRYKVTKRGQDVALRCDPISGHVSLYWYRQALGQGPEFLTYFNYEAQQDKSGLPNDRFSAERPEGSISTLTIQRTEQRDSAMYRCASSFAASGNQPQHFGDGTRLSIL.

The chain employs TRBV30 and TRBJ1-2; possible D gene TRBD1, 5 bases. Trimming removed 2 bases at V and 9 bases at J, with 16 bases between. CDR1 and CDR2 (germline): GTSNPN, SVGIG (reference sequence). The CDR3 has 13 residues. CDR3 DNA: TGTGCCTGGAGTCATCCAGGGAAGTTTTGCTACACCTTC. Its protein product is CAWSHPGKFCYTF.

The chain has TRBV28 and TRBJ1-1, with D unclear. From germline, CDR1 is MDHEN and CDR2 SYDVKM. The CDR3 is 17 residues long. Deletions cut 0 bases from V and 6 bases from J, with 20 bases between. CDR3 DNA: TGTGCCAGCAGTTTATGGGAGGAGGTAGAGTTTCGGGCTGAAGCTTTCTTT. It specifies CASSLWEEVEFRAEAFF.

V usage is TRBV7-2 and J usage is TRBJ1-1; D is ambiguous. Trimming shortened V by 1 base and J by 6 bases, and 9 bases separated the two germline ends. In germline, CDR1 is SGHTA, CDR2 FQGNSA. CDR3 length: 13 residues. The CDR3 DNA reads TGTGCCAGCAGCTTAGTCGGGGAGGCTGAAGCTTTCTTT. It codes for CASSLVGEAEAFF. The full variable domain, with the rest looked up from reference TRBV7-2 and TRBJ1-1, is GAGVSQSPSNKVTEKGKDVELRCDPISGHTALYWYRQSLGQGLEFLIYFQGNSAPDKSGLPSDRFSAERTGGSVSTLTIQRTQQEDSAVYLCASSLVGEAEAFFGQGTRLTVV.

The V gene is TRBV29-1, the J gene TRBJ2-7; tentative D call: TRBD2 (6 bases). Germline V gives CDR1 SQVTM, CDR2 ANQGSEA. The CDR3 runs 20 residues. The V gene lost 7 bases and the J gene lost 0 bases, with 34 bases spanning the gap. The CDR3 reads CSAGAISSKSPFVHSYEQYF. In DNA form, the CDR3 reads TGCAGCGCGGGAGCGATATCGTCCAAGTCACCCTTCGTCCACTCCTACGAGCAGTACTTC.